This T cell receptor beta chain was identified in a study of blood T cell repertoires in COVID-19. The CDR3 runs to 13 residues. V was trimmed by 5 bases and J by 2 bases, leaving 10 bases between them. From germline, CDR1 is SGHVS and CDR2 FNYEAQ. Produced via immunoSEQ multiplex PCR; TCRdb's table is partial and in-frame only. The table shows 110,000 to 150,000 clones, with 80% to 85% occurring only once. The V gene is TRBV7-6, the J gene TRBJ2-7, with D tentatively TRBD1 (6 bases). This clonotype was obtained from a human donor in a cohort sampled during active COVID-19. Sequencing was performed on peripheral blood. CDR3 in amino acids: CASSRTDPYEQYF. In nucleotides, the CDR3 is TGTGCCAGCAGCCGGACAGACCCCTACGAGCAGTACTTC.